These T cell receptor beta chains were read from a single sample in a study of blood T cell repertoires in COVID-19. The repertoire was sequenced with immunoSEQ multiplex PCR; TCRdb's copy has only in-frame clones and lacks some. The sample gives about 36,000 clones, approximately 75% of which show up once; around 44% is in the top ten. The sequenced material came from peripheral blood. These TCRs come from a human donor in a cohort sampled during active or convalescent COVID-19. The donor label of this sample is uncertain. Both conserved end residues are part of each CDR3. D genes are given only for firm matches. Clone size appears in some rows only: once, few, many, or a class for an expanded clone.

j_call d_call clone_size v_call cdr3_aa cdr3_nt
TRBJ1-5 NA NA TRBV2 CASSEQGRGRQPQHF TGTGCCAGCAGTGAACAAGGGAGGGGCAGGCAGCCCCAGCATTTT
TRBJ2-1 TRBD1 NA TRBV24-1 CATSDFTGGNEQFF TGTGCCACCAGTGATTTTACAGGGGGTAATGAGCAGTTCTTC
TRBJ2-1 NA NA TRBV6-7 CASSFTSFGAAKGDYNEQFF TGTGCCAGCAGTTTTACATCCTTCGGAGCGGCTAAGGGGGATTACAATGAGCAGTTCTTC
TRBJ1-1 NA NA TRBV29-1 CSVEKGSEAFF TGCAGCGTTGAGAAGGGGTCTGAAGCTTTCTTT
TRBJ2-5 NA once TRBV6-5 CASSSQTATGAQYF TGTGCCAGCAGTTCTCAGACGGCGACGGGGGCCCAGTACTTC
TRBJ1-2 TRBD1 NA TRBV11-2 CASTRQGGYGYTF TGTGCCAGTACCCGACAGGGGGGGTATGGCTACACCTTC
TRBJ2-7 TRBD2 NA TRBV5-5 CASSLVRTSDEQYF TGTGCCAGCAGCTTGGTTCGGACTAGCGACGAGCAGTACTTC
TRBJ2-1 NA NA TRBV2 CASSRGEDEQFF TGTGCCAGCAGTCGGGGAGAGGATGAGCAGTTCTTC
TRBJ1-3 NA once TRBV9 CASSPNSGNTIYF TGTGCCAGCAGCCCCAACTCTGGAAACACCATATATTTT
TRBJ2-1 NA NA TRBV27 CASRFGRGTYNEQFF TGTGCCAGCAGGTTTGGAAGGGGTACGTACAATGAGCAGTTCTTC
TRBJ2-2 NA NA TRBV6-2/TRBV6-3 CASSSSLTGELFF TGTGCCAGCAGTTCCAGTCTTACCGGGGAGCTGTTTTTT
TRBJ2-5 NA NA TRBV2 CASSDQGLSGETQYF TGTGCCAGCAGTGATCAGGGACTTTCTGGAGAGACCCAGTACTTC
TRBJ2-2 NA NA TRBV10-3 CAISAPVEAGELFF TGTGCCATCAGTGCCCCAGTAGAGGCCGGGGAGCTGTTTTTT
TRBJ1-2 NA NA TRBV6-5 CASSYGRGSYGYTF TGTGCCAGCAGTTACGGTAGGGGGAGCTATGGCTACACCTTC
TRBJ1-2 TRBD1 NA TRBV6-5 CASSFEDRVNYGYTF TGTGCCAGCAGTTTTGAGGACAGGGTTAACTATGGCTACACCTTC
TRBJ2-1 TRBD1 once TRBV7-9 CATPPGQISYNEQFF TGTGCCACCCCGCCGGGACAGATTTCCTACAATGAGCAGTTCTTC
TRBJ1-5 TRBD1 NA TRBV19 CASSAGTGNQPQHF TGTGCCAGTAGTGCTGGGACAGGGAATCAGCCCCAGCATTTT
TRBJ1-6 NA few TRBV6-5 CASSYGGATPLHF TGTGCCAGCAGTTATGGGGGGGCTACACCCCTCCACTTT
TRBJ2-5 NA once TRBV18 CASSPGRVETQYF TGTGCCAGCTCACCGGGCAGGGTAGAGACCCAGTACTTC
TRBJ1-1 NA NA TRBV5-1 CASRPDTGYATEAFF TGCGCCAGCAGACCCGACACAGGGTACGCGACTGAAGCTTTCTTT
TRBJ2-1 TRBD2 NA TRBV5-8 CASSSGGIREQFF TGTGCCAGCAGTAGCGGGGGGATTCGGGAGCAGTTCTTC
TRBJ2-2 TRBD2 NA TRBV7-2 CASSPTSGRVTGELFF TGTGCCAGCAGCCCGACTAGCGGGAGGGTAACCGGGGAGCTGTTTTTT
TRBJ1-2 NA once TRBV6-5 CASSSGHTYGYTF TGTGCCAGCAGTTCCGGACATACCTATGGCTACACCTTC
TRBJ2-7 NA few TRBV9 CASSLTYEQYF TGTGCCAGCAGCCTTACCTACGAGCAGTACTTC
TRBJ1-4 NA NA TRBV13 CASSQAGEGEKLFF TGTGCCAGCAGCCAGGCAGGGGAGGGAGAAAAACTGTTTTTT
TRBJ2-7 NA NA TRBV29-1 CSVVSQGTPYEQYF TGCAGCGTTGTATCCCAGGGGACCCCCTACGAGCAGTACTTC
TRBJ2-7 NA NA TRBV9 CASSTGLAETYEQYF TGTGCCAGCAGCACAGGGCTAGCGGAAACCTACGAGCAGTACTTC
TRBJ1-5 TRBD1 NA TRBV6-6 CASSLTGSQQPQHF TGTGCCAGCAGCTTGACAGGGAGTCAGCAGCCCCAGCATTTT
TRBJ1-2 NA NA TRBV4-3 CASSQVPSYRGYTF TGCGCCAGCAGCCAAGTACCCTCCTATCGCGGCTACACCTTC